These T cell receptor beta chains were read from a single sample in a study of a mutant IDH1 vaccine in newly diagnosed glioma. Here immunoSEQ multiplex PCR was the method, and the copy in TCRdb shows in-frame clones only, minus some. The sample includes tens of thousands of clones, about 74% seen only once; the top ten take roughly 5%. Their antigens are not known. This specimen was PBMCs, taken from a glioma patient whose treatment included an IDH1 peptide vaccine. Receptors were obtained from a man aged 50-60 years with glioma. CDR3s leave out the opening cysteine and the closing phenylalanine or tryptophan.

V gene	J gene	CDR3 protein
TRBV10-1	TRBJ1-6	ASRSTGNSPLH
TRBV10-3	TRBJ1-4	ATLDRARGEKLF
TRBV6-5	TRBJ2-1	ASSGLAGKGEQF
TRBV6-6	TRBJ1-1	ASSYGARTEAF
TRBV19	TRBJ2-1	ASSILRGPNNEQF
TRBV5-4	TRBJ1-2	ASSPDKNYGYT
TRBV6-6	TRBJ2-5	ASSRTTQETQY
TRBV7-8	TRBJ1-3	ASSPVAAGSPRGNTIY
TRBV7-2	TRBJ1-2	ASSSTGLGYGYT
TRBV5-6	TRBJ2-1	ASSLVPSGYNNEQF
TRBV5-1	TRBJ2-7	ASSLAGSQGYEQY
TRBV2	TRBJ1-1	ASNIQGASTEAF
TRBV30	TRBJ1-6	AWSVRGTVNSPLH
TRBV29-1	TRBJ1-1	SVDGSSGAF
TRBV30	TRBJ2-1	AWSPRSTLL
TRBV19	TRBJ1-5	ASDIDSNQPQH
TRBV30	TRBJ1-2	AVTGRRDYGYT
TRBV7-9	TRBJ1-1	ASSLDMNTEAF
TRBV19	TRBJ1-5	ASSWGDRSNQPQH
TRBV20-1	TRBJ2-5	SAFRKETQY
TRBV7-9	TRBJ1-1	ASGRGMNTEAF
TRBV5-1	TRBJ2-7	ASSLRWGQGNPQDYEQY
TRBV6-1	TRBJ2-5	AGWEGGEETQY
TRBV7-2	TRBJ2-1	ASSKPQGAGEQF
TRBV9	TRBJ2-5	ASSPRTGGVETQY
TRBV5-4	TRBJ1-5	ASSLGAGGNQPQH
TRBV2	TRBJ2-2	ASSDNRVGTGELF
TRBV28	TRBJ1-2	ASSQTGGGGYT
TRBV27	TRBJ2-5	ASSTDGEQETQY
TRBV4-3	TRBJ2-1	ASSPPTGRNEQF
TRBV7-2	TRBJ2-5	ASSLAEVPQETQY
TRBV9	TRBJ2-7	ASSVVSGGGEQY
TRBV19	TRBJ1-2	ASRGTGPNYGYT
TRBV6-6	TRBJ1-6	ASTPPGTGNSPLH
TRBV5-1	TRBJ1-1	ASSLTGSNTEAF
TRBV30	TRBJ1-2	AWMGGNYGYT
TRBV7-2	TRBJ2-7	ASSFTGRVGEQY
TRBV30	TRBJ1-5	AWDRDNQPQH
TRBV4-1	TRBJ2-7	ASSQDPGQGSYEQY
TRBV5-1	TRBJ2-2	ASSETRGGRNTGELF
TRBV10-1	TRBJ2-7	ASSESRGGTYEQY
TRBV5-5	TRBJ2-2	ASRITENTGELF
TRBV29-1	TRBJ1-2	SVEYRGGYT
TRBV2	TRBJ1-3	ASSESWAPSGNTIY
TRBV5-1	TRBJ1-5	ASSLGGGRGEPQH
TRBV5-6	TRBJ2-1	ASSSGLYNEQF
TRBV30	TRBJ2-4	AWSKVENIQY